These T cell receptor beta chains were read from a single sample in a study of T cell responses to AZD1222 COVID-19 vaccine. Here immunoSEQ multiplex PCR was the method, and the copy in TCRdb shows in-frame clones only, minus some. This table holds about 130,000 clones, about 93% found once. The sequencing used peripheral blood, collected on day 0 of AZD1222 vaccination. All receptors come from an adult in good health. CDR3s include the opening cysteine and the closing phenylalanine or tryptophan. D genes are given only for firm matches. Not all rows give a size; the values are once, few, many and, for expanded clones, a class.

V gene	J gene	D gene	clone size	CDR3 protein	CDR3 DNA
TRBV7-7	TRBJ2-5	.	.	CASSLNGETQYF	TGTGCTAGCAGCTTGAATGGGGAGACCCAGTACTTC
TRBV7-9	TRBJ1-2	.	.	CASSLRSDGYTF	TGTGCCAGCAGCTTGAGGAGTGATGGCTACACCTTC
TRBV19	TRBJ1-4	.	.	CASSILGAPELFF	TGTGCCAGTAGTATTTTGGGAGCTCCCGAACTGTTTTTT
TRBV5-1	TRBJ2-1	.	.	CASSYDLSSYNEQFF	TGCGCCAGCAGCTACGACCTGAGCTCCTACAATGAGCAGTTCTTC
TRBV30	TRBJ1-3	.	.	CAFLIQDGRYSGNTIYF	TGTGCCTTTTTGATCCAGGACGGGAGATACTCTGGAAACACCATATATTTT
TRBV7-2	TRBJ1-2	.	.	CASSLKAGLAAPTNYGYTF	TGTGCCAGCAGCTTAAAAGCCGGGTTGGCAGCTCCTACTAACTATGGCTACACCTTC
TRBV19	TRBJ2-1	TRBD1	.	CASSTGTGRSNEQFF	TGTGCCAGTAGTACCGGGACAGGGCGCTCGAATGAGCAGTTCTTC
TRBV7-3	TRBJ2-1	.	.	CASTIGGPSYNEQFF	TGTGCCAGCACCATCGGGGGACCCTCCTACAATGAGCAGTTCTTC
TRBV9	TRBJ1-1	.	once	CASSEQLSLNTEAFF	TGTGCCAGCAGCGAGCAGCTTAGTTTGAACACTGAAGCTTTCTTT
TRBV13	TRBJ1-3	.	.	CASSLHTSSGNTIYF	TGTGCCAGCAGCTTACACACGTCCTCTGGAAACACCATATATTTT
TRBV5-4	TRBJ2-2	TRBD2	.	CASSFSGGARTGELFF	TGTGCCAGCAGCTTTAGCGGGGGGGCGAGAACCGGGGAGCTGTTTTTT
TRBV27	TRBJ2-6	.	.	CASSPPPGANVLTF	TGTGCCAGCAGTCCCCCCCCTGGGGCCAACGTCCTGACTTTC
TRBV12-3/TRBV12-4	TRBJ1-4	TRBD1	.	CASSRQGRKLFF	TGTGCCAGCAGCCGACAGGGCAGAAAACTGTTTTTT
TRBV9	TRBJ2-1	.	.	CASTPWGGASNEQFF	TGTGCCAGCACCCCCTGGGGGGGGGCATCCAATGAGCAGTTCTTC
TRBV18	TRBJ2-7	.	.	CASSPEQGEQYF	TGTGCCAGCTCACCGGAACAGGGCGAGCAGTACTTC
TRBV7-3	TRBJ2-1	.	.	CASSRDRSSLFF	TGTGCCAGCAGCAGAGACAGGTCGAGCCTGTTCTTC
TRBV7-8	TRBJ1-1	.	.	CASSLRGSPNTEAFF	TGTGCCAGCAGCTTACGCGGCAGCCCGAACACTGAAGCTTTCTTT
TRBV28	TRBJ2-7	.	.	CASSSTPSYEQYF	TGTGCCAGCAGTTCCACACCTTCCTACGAGCAGTACTTC
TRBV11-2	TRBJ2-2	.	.	CASSLVPISGTMYGELFF	TGTGCCAGCAGCTTAGTCCCCATTTCCGGGACCATGTACGGGGAGCTGTTTTTT
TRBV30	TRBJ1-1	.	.	CAWSVRGDTEAFF	TGTGCCTGGAGTGTAAGGGGTGACACTGAAGCTTTCTTT
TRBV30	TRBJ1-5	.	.	CAWSPYSNQPQHF	TGTGCCTGGAGTCCCTATAGCAATCAGCCCCAGCATTTT
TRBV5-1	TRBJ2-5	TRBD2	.	CASSLYTSGGFGETQYF	TGCGCCAGCAGCTTGTATACTAGCGGGGGCTTTGGAGAGACCCAGTACTTC
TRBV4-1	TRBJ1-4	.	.	CASSQDPPTEYEKLFF	TGCGCCAGCAGCCAAGATCCCCCGACAGAATATGAAAAACTGTTTTTT
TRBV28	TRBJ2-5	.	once	CASTSSGGPGPQYF	TGTGCCAGCACCTCCTCAGGTGGCCCGGGGCCCCAGTACTTC
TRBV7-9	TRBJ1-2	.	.	CASSLRQTEGDYTF	TGTGCCAGCAGCTTAAGGCAAACAGAGGGCGACTACACCTTC
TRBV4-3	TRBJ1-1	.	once	CASSQDKTVVKNTEAFF	TGCGCCAGCAGCCAAGATAAGACAGTAGTCAAGAACACTGAAGCTTTCTTT
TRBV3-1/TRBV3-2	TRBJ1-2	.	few	CASSQLEDPTQSNYGYTF	TGTGCCAGCAGCCAATTGGAAGACCCAACCCAGAGTAACTATGGCTACACCTTC
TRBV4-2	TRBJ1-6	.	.	CASSSGLTGFNSPLHF	TGTGCCAGCAGCTCGGGGCTTACGGGGTTCAATTCACCCCTCCACTTT
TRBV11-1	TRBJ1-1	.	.	CASSLLSRGFNTEAFF	TGTGCCAGCAGCTTACTTTCTCGGGGTTTCAACACTGAAGCTTTCTTT
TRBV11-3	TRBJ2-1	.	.	CASSLGITPRSYNEQFF	TGTGCCAGCAGCTTAGGTATTACCCCACGCTCCTACAATGAGCAGTTCTTC
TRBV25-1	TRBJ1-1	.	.	CASSAGVLVEAFF	TGTGCCAGCAGCGCAGGGGTTCTTGTTGAAGCTTTCTTT
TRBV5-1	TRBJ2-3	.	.	CASSLEGRWPDTQYF	TGCGCCAGCAGCTTGGAAGGTCGTTGGCCAGATACGCAGTATTTT
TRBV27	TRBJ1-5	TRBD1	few	CASAVLGGFDQPQHF	TGTGCCAGCGCCGTTCTAGGGGGCTTCGATCAGCCCCAGCATTTT
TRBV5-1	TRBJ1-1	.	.	CASSPGTVNTEAFF	TGCGCCAGCAGCCCGGGGACGGTGAACACTGAAGCTTTCTTT
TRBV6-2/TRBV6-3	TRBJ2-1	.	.	CASSYPSNPGNEQFF	TGTGCCAGCAGTTACCCAAGTAATCCCGGGAATGAGCAGTTCTTC
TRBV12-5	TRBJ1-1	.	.	CASGSLSGGQGEAFF	TGTGCTAGTGGTTCGCTTTCCGGGGGGCAGGGTGAAGCTTTCTTT
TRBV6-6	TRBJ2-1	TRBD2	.	CASSSLAGGVIEQFF	TGTGCCAGCAGTTCGCTAGCGGGGGGTGTCATTGAGCAGTTCTTC
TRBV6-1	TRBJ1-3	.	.	CASSEETANVNTIYF	TGTGCCAGCAGTGAAGAGACGGCAAACGTAAACACCATATATTTT
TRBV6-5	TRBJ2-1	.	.	CASTFSAGPNNEQFF	TGTGCCAGCACTTTCTCGGCGGGGCCTAACAATGAGCAGTTCTTC
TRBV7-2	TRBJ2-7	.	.	CASSLMESGSYEQYF	TGTGCCAGCAGCTTAATGGAATCGGGGTCCTACGAGCAGTACTTC
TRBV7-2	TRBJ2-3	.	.	CASTPTFSSTDTQYF	TGTGCCAGCACCCCCACTTTTAGTAGCACAGATACGCAGTATTTT
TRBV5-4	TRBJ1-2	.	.	CASSPDLWSYGYTF	TGTGCCAGCAGCCCCGACCTCTGGAGCTATGGCTACACCTTC
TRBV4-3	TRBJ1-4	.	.	CASSQGMGYEKLFF	TGCGCCAGCAGCCAGGGCATGGGGTATGAAAAACTGTTTTTT
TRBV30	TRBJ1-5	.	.	CAYGGGRDQPQHF	TGTGCCTACGGGGGGGGGAGAGATCAGCCCCAGCATTTT
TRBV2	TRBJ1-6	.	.	CASSGQGATVNSPLHF	TGTGCCAGCAGTGGACAAGGGGCCACAGTTAATTCACCCCTCCACTTT
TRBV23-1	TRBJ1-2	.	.	CASSQGLGYTF	TGCGCCAGCAGTCAAGGTCTCGGCTACACCTTC
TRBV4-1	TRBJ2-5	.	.	CASSQGWIGETQYF	TGCGCCAGCAGCCAAGGGTGGATAGGGGAGACCCAGTACTTC
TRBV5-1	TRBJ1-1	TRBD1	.	CASSLDPGQDTEAFF	TGCGCCAGCAGCCTGGATCCGGGACAGGACACTGAAGCTTTCTTT
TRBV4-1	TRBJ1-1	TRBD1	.	CASSQDYGTGWEAFF	TGCGCCAGCAGCCAAGACTACGGGACAGGGTGGGAAGCTTTCTTT
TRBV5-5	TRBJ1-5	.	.	CASIEDLGGNQPQHF	TGTGCCAGTATAGAGGACCTGGGCGGAAATCAGCCCCAGCATTTT
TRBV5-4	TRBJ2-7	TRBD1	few	CASSPTGDPGEQYF	TGTGCCAGCAGCCCTACAGGGGATCCCGGCGAGCAGTACTTC
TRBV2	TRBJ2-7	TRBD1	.	CASNGPGGYEQYF	TGTGCCAGCAATGGTCCAGGGGGCTACGAGCAGTACTTC
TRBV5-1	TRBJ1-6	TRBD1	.	CASSAGTGASPLHF	TGCGCCAGCAGCGCCGGGACAGGGGCTTCACCCCTCCACTTT
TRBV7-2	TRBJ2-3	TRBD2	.	CASSGLGADTQYF	TGTGCCAGCAGCGGACTAGGGGCAGATACGCAGTATTTT
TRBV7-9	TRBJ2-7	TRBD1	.	CASSPYGTGSYEQYF	TGTGCCAGCAGCCCCTACGGGACAGGGTCCTACGAGCAGTACTTC